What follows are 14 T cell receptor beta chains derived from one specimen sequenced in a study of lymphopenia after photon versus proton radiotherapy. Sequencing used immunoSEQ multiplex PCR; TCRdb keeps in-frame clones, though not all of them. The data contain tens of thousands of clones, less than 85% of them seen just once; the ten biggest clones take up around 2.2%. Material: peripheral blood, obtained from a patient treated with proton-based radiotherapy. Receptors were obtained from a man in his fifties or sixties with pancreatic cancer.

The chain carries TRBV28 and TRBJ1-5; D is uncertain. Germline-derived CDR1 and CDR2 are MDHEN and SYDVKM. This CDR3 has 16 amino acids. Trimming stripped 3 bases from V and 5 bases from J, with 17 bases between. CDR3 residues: CASSLRSWLVDQPQHF. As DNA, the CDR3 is TGTGCCAGCAGTTTGAGGTCATGGTTAGTAGATCAGCCCCAGCATTTT.

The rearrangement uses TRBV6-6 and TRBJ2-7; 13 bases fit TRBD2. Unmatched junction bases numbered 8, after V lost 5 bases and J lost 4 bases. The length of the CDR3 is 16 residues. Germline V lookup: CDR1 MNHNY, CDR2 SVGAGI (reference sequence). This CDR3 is CASSPGTSGIRYEQYF. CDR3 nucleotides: TGTGCCAGCAGTCCCGGGACTAGCGGGATTCGGTACGAGCAGTACTTC.

Here the CDR3 reads CASSLFSQGFTEAFF. The DNA for the CDR3 is TGTGCCAGCAGTTTATTTTCACAGGGTTTCACTGAAGCTTTCTTT. This chain joins TRBV28 and TRBJ1-1; D is possibly TRBD1 (6 bases). The CDR3 is 15 residues long. With 1 base removed from V and 4 bases from J, the gap between germline ends came to 13 bases. Germline CDR1 MDHEN, CDR2 SYDVKM.

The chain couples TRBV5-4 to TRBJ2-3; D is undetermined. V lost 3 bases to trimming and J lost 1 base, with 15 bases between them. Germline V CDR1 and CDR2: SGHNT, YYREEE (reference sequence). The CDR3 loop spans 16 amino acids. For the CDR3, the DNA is TGTGCCAGCAGCTGGGCCGCCGCTTTAGGCACAGATACGCAGTATTTT. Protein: CASSWAAALGTDTQYF. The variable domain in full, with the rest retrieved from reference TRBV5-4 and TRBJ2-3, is ETGVTQSPTHLIKTRGQQVTLRCSSQSGHNTVSWYQQALGQGPQFIFQYYREEENGRGNFPPRFSGLQFPNYSSELNVNALELDDSALYLCASSWAAALGTDTQYFGPGTRLTVL.

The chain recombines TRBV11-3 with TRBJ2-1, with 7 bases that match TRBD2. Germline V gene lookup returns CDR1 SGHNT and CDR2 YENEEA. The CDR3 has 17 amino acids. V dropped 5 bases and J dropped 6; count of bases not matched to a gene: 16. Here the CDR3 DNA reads TGTGCCAGCAGCGACGGGGGGTCGCGAAGAGGTAGCAATGAGCAGTTCTTC. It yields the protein CASSDGGSRRGSNEQFF.

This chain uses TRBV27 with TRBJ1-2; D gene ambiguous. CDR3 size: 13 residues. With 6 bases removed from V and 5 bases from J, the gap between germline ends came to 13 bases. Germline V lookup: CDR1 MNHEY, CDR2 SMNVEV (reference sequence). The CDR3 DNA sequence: TGTGCCAGCAGCCCCGGGCTGGGGTATGGCTACACCTTC. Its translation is CASSPGLGYGYTF.

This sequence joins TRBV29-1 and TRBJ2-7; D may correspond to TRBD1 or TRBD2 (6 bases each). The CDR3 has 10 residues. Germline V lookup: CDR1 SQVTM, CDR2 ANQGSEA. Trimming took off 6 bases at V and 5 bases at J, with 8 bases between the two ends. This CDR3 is CSVRDNEQYF. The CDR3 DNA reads TGCAGCGTGCGGGACAACGAGCAGTACTTC.

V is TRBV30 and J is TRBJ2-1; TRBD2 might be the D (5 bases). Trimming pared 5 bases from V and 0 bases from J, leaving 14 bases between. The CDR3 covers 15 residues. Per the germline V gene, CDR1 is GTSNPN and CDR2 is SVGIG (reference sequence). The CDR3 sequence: CAWAWTVSSYNEQFF. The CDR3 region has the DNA TGTGCCTGGGCATGGACTGTCAGCTCCTACAATGAGCAGTTCTTC.

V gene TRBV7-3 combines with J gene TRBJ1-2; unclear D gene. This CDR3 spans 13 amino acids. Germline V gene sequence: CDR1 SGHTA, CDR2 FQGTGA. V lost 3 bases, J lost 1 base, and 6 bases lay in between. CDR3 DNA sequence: TGTGCCAGCAGCTTGGACGGTAACTATGGCTACACCTTC. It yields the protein CASSLDGNYGYTF.

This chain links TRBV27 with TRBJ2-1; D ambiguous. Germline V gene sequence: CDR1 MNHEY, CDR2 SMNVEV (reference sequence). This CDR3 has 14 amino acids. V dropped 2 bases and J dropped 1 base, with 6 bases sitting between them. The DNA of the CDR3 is TGTGCCAGCAGTTTAAGTGGGTCCTACAATGAGCAGTTCTTC. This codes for CASSLSGSYNEQFF.

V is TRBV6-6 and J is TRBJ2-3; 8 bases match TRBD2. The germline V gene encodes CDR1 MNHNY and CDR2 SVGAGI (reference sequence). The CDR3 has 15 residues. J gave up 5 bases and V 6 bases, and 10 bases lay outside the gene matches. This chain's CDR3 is CASRAGTRGVDTQYF. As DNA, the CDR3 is TGTGCCAGCAGGGCCGGGACTAGGGGTGTAGATACGCAGTATTTT.

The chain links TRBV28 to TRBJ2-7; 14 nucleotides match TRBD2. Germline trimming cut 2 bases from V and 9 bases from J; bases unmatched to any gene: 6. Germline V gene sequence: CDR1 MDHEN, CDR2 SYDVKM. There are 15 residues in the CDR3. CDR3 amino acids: CASSLGGLAGAGQYF. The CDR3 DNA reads TGTGCCAGCAGTTTAGGGGGACTAGCGGGAGCTGGGCAGTACTTC.

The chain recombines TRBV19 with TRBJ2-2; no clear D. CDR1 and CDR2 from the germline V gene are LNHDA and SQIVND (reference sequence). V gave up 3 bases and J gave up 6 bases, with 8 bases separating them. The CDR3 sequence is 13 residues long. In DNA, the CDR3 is TGTGCCAGTAGTATTCTTCGGTCCGGGGAGCTGTTTTTT. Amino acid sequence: CASSILRSGELFF.

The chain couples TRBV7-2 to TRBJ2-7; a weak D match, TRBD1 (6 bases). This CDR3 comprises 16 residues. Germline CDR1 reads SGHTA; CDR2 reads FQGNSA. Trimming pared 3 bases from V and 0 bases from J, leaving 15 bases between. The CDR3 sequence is CASSLTLTGLSYEQYF. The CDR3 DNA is TGTGCCAGCAGCTTGACTCTGACAGGCCTCTCCTACGAGCAGTACTTC. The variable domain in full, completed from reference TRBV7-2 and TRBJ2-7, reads GAGVSQSPSNKVTEKGKDVELRCDPISGHTALYWYRQSLGQGLEFLIYFQGNSAPDKSGLPSDRFSAERTGGSVSTLTIQRTQQEDSAVYLCASSLTLTGLSYEQYFGPGTRLTVT.